This T cell receptor (beta chain) is drawn from a study of T cells in Graves' hyperthyroidism and ophthalmopathy. Study-level findings and limits: Most clonotypes expanded in thyroid above 0.001 were likewise present in blood.

The CDR3 runs 12 residues. Germline CDR1 reads GTSNPN; CDR2 reads SVGIG (reference sequence). With 1 base removed from V and 4 bases from J, the gap between germline ends came to 7 bases. Concerning this clonotype itself: What it binds is not known.

Amplification targeted TCR beta CDR3 regions from RNA transcripts. The HTBI primer set was used in a first-round RT-PCR of the TCR CDR3. TCRdb reanalysed the multiplex PCR reads using MiXCR and keeps one entry per CDR3 protein. This table has over 500,000 distinct CDR3 sequences, approximately 17% appearing once. V gene TRBV30 combines with J gene TRBJ1-2; a weak D match, TRBD1 (5 bases). The source of this sequence is a woman aged 18-30 years with Graves' ophthalmopathy. The specimen sequenced was blood. CDR3 sequence: CAWSGQSYGYTF. In DNA, the CDR3 is TGTGCCTGGAGTGGACAGAGCTATGGCTACACCTTC.